Described below is a single T cell receptor beta chain sequence and its context. Some clones are missing from TCRdb's copy, which holds only in-frame ones; the method was immunoSEQ multiplex PCR. Of around 71,000 clones in the sample, more than 85% are singletons; the top ten hold 0.9% to 1.2%. CDR1 and CDR2 (germline): MNHEY, SVGAGI. Trimming left V 5 bases short and J 7 bases short, with 12 bases between. This CDR3 is 13 amino acids long. These data belong to a study of OX40 agonist ivuxolimab in advanced cancers. V and J are TRBV6-5 and TRBJ2-1; perhaps D is TRBD1 or TRBD2 (5 bases each). The specimen comprised CD4+ or CD8+ T cells sorted from blood, sampled in a trial of the OX40 agonist ivuxolimab. The sequence came from an adult with an advanced solid tumor such as melanoma, head and neck, liver or kidney cancer. CDR3 nucleotide sequence: TGTGCCAGCAGTGGCTCGGGACCTAATGAGCAGTTCTTC. Residues: CASSGSGPNEQFF.